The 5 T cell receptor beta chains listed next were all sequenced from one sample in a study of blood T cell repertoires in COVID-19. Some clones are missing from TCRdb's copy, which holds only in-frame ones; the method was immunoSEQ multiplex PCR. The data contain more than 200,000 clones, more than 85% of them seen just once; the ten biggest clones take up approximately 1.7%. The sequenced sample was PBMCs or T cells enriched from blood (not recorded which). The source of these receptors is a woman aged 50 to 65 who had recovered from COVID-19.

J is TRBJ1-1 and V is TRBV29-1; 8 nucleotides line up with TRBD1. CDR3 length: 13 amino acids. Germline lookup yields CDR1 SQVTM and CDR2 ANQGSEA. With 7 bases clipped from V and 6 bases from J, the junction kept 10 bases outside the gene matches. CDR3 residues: CSARGQGTPEAFF. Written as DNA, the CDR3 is TGCAGCGCCCGAGGACAGGGAACTCCTGAAGCTTTCTTT.

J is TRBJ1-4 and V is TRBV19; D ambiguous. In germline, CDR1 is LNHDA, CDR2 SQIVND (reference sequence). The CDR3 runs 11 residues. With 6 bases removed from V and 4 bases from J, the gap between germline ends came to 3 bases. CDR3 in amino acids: CASRYNEKLFF. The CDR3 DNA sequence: TGTGCCAGTAGGTATAATGAAAAACTGTTTTTT.

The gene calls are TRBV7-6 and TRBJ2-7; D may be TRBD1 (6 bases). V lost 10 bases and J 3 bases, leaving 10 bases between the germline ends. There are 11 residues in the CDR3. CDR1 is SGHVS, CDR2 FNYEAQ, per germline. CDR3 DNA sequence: TGTGCCACGGGGACACTCTACGAGCAGTACTTC. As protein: CATGTLYEQYF.

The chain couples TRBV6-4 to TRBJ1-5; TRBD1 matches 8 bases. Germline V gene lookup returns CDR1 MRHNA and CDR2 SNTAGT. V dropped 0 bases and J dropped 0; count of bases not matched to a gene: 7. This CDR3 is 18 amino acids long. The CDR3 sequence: CASSDSREGQDSNQPQHF. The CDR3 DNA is TGTGCCAGCAGTGACTCTAGGGAGGGACAGGATAGCAATCAGCCCCAGCATTTT.

CDR3 in DNA: TGTGCCAGCAGCGTAGGCATTACTAGCGGGAAAACAGATACGCAGTATTTT. It codes for CASSVGITSGKTDTQYF. The V call is TRBV9, the J call TRBJ2-3, with TRBD2 matching 10 bases. This CDR3 has 17 residues. With 0 bases clipped from V and 3 bases from J, the junction kept 7 bases outside the gene matches. Germline V gene sequence: CDR1 SGDLS, CDR2 YYNGEE.